The 19 T cell receptor beta chains given below trace back to one sample, sequenced in a study of T cells in localized non-small cell lung cancer. This table comes from immunoSEQ multiplex PCR, and its TCRdb copy is limited to in-frame clones, with some not included. The top ten hold roughly 4% of the sample, which has 90,000 to 100,000 clones, approximately 91% seen once. Here the sequenced sample was PBMCs, taken before any cancer treatment. Source of these receptors: a woman aged 35 to 69 with stage II squamous cell lung carcinoma.

The chain is built from TRBV19 and TRBJ1-5; D call uncertain. The CDR3 sequence is 16 residues long. Between the trimmed V and J ends, which lost 3 bases and 0 bases, there was a span of 12 bases. In germline, CDR1 is LNHDA, CDR2 SQIVND (reference sequence). The CDR3 DNA reads TGTGCCAGTAGTATCGCCGGCAGAATTAGCAATCAGCCCCAGCATTTT. This translates into CASSIAGRISNQPQHF. Full variable domain (missing parts from reference TRBV19 and TRBJ1-5): DGGITQSPKYLFRKEGQNVTLSCEQNLNHDAMYWYRQDPGQGLRLIYYSQIVNDFQKGDIAEGYSVSREKKESFPLTVTSAQKNPTAFYLCASSIAGRISNQPQHFGDGTRLSIL.

V gene TRBV19 combines with J gene TRBJ2-1, with 12 nucleotides matching TRBD2. CDR1 and CDR2 (germline): LNHDA, SQIVND (reference sequence). The V gene end was trimmed by 5 bases and the J gene end by 6 bases; junction bases not matched to a gene: 5. This CDR3 comprises 15 residues. As DNA, the CDR3 is TGTGCCAGTAGTCCACCGGGACTAGCGGGCAATGAGCAGTTCTTC. It yields the protein CASSPPGLAGNEQFF.

The chain links TRBV30 to TRBJ2-3; tentatively, D is TRBD2 (6 bases). This CDR3 is built from 13 residues. Trimming shortened V by 2 bases and J by 2 bases, and 8 bases separated the two germline ends. Germline assignment: CDR1 GTSNPN and CDR2 SVGIG (reference sequence). The CDR3 sequence is CAWSWDFTDTQYF. The DNA of the CDR3 is TGTGCCTGGAGTTGGGACTTCACAGATACGCAGTATTTT.

The chain links TRBV10-3 to TRBJ1-5; D gene ambiguous. Trimming took 2 bases from V and 9 from J, leaving 14 bases between them. This CDR3 spans 14 amino acids. Germline V lookup: CDR1 ENHRY, CDR2 SYGVKD. CDR3 amino acids: CAISENSGLRPQHF. The DNA of the CDR3 is TGTGCCATCAGTGAGAACAGTGGGTTGAGGCCCCAGCATTTT.

To note about this clone: The sample contains more than one DNA sequence encoding this CDR3. The chain combines TRBV27 with TRBJ1-4; D gene uncertain. The V and J ends lost 1 base and 0 bases respectively, with 9 bases between them. Per germline, CDR1 MNHEY and CDR2 SMNVEV (reference sequence). This CDR3 has 16 residues. This CDR3 reads CASSLLGSATNEKLFF. The CDR3, as DNA: TGTGCCAGCAGTTTATTAGGCAGTGCAACTAATGAAAAACTGTTTTTT. The full variable domain, with the rest looked up from reference TRBV27 and TRBJ1-4, is EAQVTQNPRYLITVTGKKLTVTCSQNMNHEYMSWYRQDPGLGLRQIYYSMNVEVTDKGDVPEGYKVSRKEKRNFPLILESPSPNQTSLYFCASSLLGSATNEKLFFGSGTQLSVL.

The chain combines TRBV10-3 with TRBJ1-1, with 7 bases lining up with TRBD1. The germline gives CDR1 ENHRY, CDR2 SYGVKD. The CDR3 sequence is 16 residues long. V gave up 0 bases and J gave up 1 base; unmatched junction bases: 5. CDR3 nucleotides: TGTGCCATCAGTGAGTCGTCGGGGACAGCGAACACTGAAGCTTTCTTT. This translates into CAISESSGTANTEAFF.

This chain links TRBV5-8 with TRBJ2-3; 9 nucleotides line up with TRBD1. V lost 4 bases, J lost 7 bases, and 10 bases stayed unmatched. The germline V gene has CDR1 SGHTS and CDR2 YDEGEE. The CDR3 is 15 amino acids. The CDR3 DNA reads as TGTGCCAGCAGCCCGGACAGGGGCTTGCATAATACGCAGTATTTT. Translation: CASSPDRGLHNTQYF.

J is TRBJ1-5 and V is TRBV5-5; D is undetermined. CDR1 and CDR2 (germline): SGHKS, YYEKEE (reference sequence). With 0 bases removed from V and 0 bases from J, the gap between germline ends came to 7 bases. This CDR3 has 15 residues. In DNA form, the CDR3 reads TGTGCCAGCAGCTTGGCGGCACTTAGCAATCAGCCCCAGCATTTT. Translation: CASSLAALSNQPQHF.

V is TRBV19 and J is TRBJ2-7, with TRBD2 matching over 13 bases. Germline V gene lookup returns CDR1 LNHDA and CDR2 SQIVND (reference sequence). This CDR3 is 17 amino acids long. J was trimmed by 2 bases and V by 2 bases; bases with no gene match: 6. The CDR3 region is CASSITHGLAGAYEQYF. As DNA, the CDR3 is TGTGCCAGTAGTATAACTCATGGACTAGCGGGGGCCTACGAGCAGTACTTC.

Only a few counts were recorded for this clone. This chain links TRBV6-5 with TRBJ1-1, with D perhaps TRBD1 (5 bases). V was clipped by 4 bases and J by 1 base, with 7 bases between them. CDR1 and CDR2 from the germline V gene are MNHEY and SVGAGI. The CDR3 is 13 residues long. The CDR3 sequence: CASSFTGNTEAFF. In DNA, the CDR3 is TGTGCCAGCAGTTTCACAGGGAACACTGAAGCTTTCTTT.

The rearrangement joins TRBV7-9 to TRBJ2-3; a weak D match, TRBD2 (6 bases). CDR3 length: 14 amino acids. Trimming removed 1 base at V and 3 bases at J, with 8 bases between. Germline assignment: CDR1 SEHNR and CDR2 FQNEAQ (reference sequence). The CDR3 region has the DNA TGTGCCAGCAGCTTAGAAGGACTAACAGATACGCAGTATTTT. Amino acid sequence: CASSLEGLTDTQYF.

This chain uses TRBV6-5 with TRBJ2-5; TRBD1 is a possible D gene (5 bases). The ends were cut back, 5 bases at V and 1 base at J, with 8 bases in the middle. In germline, CDR1 is MNHEY, CDR2 SVGAGI. CDR3 size: 13 residues. The CDR3 is CASSPQGQETQYF. CDR3 sequence (DNA): TGTGCCAGCAGTCCCCAGGGCCAAGAGACCCAGTACTTC.

The chain has TRBV6-1 and TRBJ1-1, with D perhaps TRBD1 (6 bases). CDR3 size: 12 residues. The germline V gene has CDR1 MNHNS and CDR2 SASEGT. V lost 5 bases, J lost 4 bases, and 8 bases lay in between. The CDR3 DNA reads as TGTGCCAGCAGTCAAGGGGGCACTGAAGCTTTCTTT. This sequence encodes CASSQGGTEAFF.

The genes are TRBV18 and TRBJ2-3; D is possibly TRBD2 (5 bases). This CDR3 spans 15 amino acids. Between the trimmed V and J ends, which lost 1 base and 2 bases, there was a span of 10 bases. Germline CDR1 KGHSH, CDR2 LQKENI. For the CDR3, the DNA is TGTGCCAGCTCACCACAGGACTCTCCCACAGATACGCAGTATTTT. As protein: CASSPQDSPTDTQYF.

The rearrangement joins TRBV6-6 to TRBJ2-2; 11 bases are shared with TRBD2. Trimming at V came to 5 bases and at J to 3 bases, leaving 2 bases not matched to a gene. The CDR3 consists of 15 residues. The germline gives CDR1 MNHNY, CDR2 SVGAGI (reference sequence). CDR3: CASSPLAGDTGELFF. The CDR3 nucleotides read TGTGCCAGCAGTCCACTAGCGGGAGACACCGGGGAGCTGTTTTTT.

This rearrangement joins TRBV6-6 to TRBJ1-2; D unresolved. The CDR3 contains 13 residues. CDR1 is MNHNY, CDR2 SVGAGI, per germline (reference sequence). V was shortened by 7 bases and J by 8 bases, with 17 bases between the two germline ends. This CDR3 reads CASTPKGYQGYTF. CDR3 in DNA: TGTGCCAGCACCCCCAAGGGATATCAAGGCTACACCTTC.

The gene calls are TRBV6-5 and TRBJ1-3; the D is unclear. V was trimmed by 5 bases and J by 0 bases, leaving 11 bases between them. Germline-derived CDR1 and CDR2 are MNHEY and SVGAGI. CDR3 length: 15 amino acids. CDR3 DNA: TGTGCCAGCAGTCAGACGCGGAGCTCTGGAAACACCATATATTTT. It translates to CASSQTRSSGNTIYF.

This sequence joins TRBV6-5 and TRBJ1-2, with a possible D match to TRBD1 (6 bases). The germline V and J ends were trimmed by 2 bases and 4 bases, with 14 bases remaining between them. CDR1 is MNHEY, CDR2 SVGAGI, per germline. There are 15 residues in the CDR3. In nucleotides, the CDR3 is TGTGCCAGCAGTTACGGGGGCGGACTGTCCTATGGCTACACCTTC. It encodes CASSYGGGLSYGYTF.

The chain links TRBV5-1 to TRBJ2-3, with 9 bases lining up with TRBD2. The trim removed 5 bases at V and 2 bases at J, leaving 3 bases unmatched. The CDR3 has 14 residues. CDR1 is SGHRS, CDR2 YFSETQ, per germline. The CDR3 sequence is CASRTSGITDTQYF. DNA for the CDR3: TGCGCCAGCAGGACTAGCGGAATCACAGATACGCAGTATTTT. Filled out from reference TRBV5-1 and TRBJ2-3, the complete variable domain reads KAGVTQTPRYLIKTRGQQVTLSCSPISGHRSVSWYQQTPGQGLQFLFEYFSETQRNKGNFPGRFSGRQFSNSRSEMNVSTLELGDSALYLCASRTSGITDTQYFGPGTRLTVL.